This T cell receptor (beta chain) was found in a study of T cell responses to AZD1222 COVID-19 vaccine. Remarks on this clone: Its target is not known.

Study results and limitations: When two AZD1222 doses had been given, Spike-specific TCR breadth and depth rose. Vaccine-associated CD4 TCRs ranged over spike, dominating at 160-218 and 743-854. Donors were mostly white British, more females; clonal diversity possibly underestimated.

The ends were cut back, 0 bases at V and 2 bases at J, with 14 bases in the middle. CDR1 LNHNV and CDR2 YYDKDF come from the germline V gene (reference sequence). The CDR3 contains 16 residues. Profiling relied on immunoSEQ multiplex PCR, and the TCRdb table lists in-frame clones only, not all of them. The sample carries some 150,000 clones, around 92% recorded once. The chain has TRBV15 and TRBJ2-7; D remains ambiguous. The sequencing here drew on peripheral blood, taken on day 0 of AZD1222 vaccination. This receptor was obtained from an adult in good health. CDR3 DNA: TGTGCCACCAGCAGAGATACAGCCCTAAAGCCCTACGAGCAGTACTTC. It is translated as CATSRDTALKPYEQYF.